These 23 T cell receptor beta chains originate from one sample sequenced in a study of T cells in Graves' hyperthyroidism and ophthalmopathy. RNA transcripts provided the source from which TCR beta CDR3 regions were amplified. First-round RT-PCR of the TCR CDR3 relied on the HTBI primer set. TCRdb reprocessed the multiplex PCR reads via MiXCR and lists one record per CDR3 protein. The data hold roughly 700,000 distinct CDR3 sequences, with about 14% observed a single time. Sequencing used blood. The receptors were gathered from a woman aged 18 to 35 with Graves' hyperthyroidism.

This clonotype was observed a handful of times. The chain recombines TRBV4-1 with TRBJ2-3, with D maybe TRBD1 (6 bases). Trimming shortened V by 6 bases and J by 4 bases, and 17 bases separated the two germline ends. Germline V gives CDR1 MGHRA, CDR2 YSYEKL. This CDR3 has 15 amino acids. CDR3 DNA: TGCGCCAGCAGTGCAAGGGACATCAGCGCAGATACGCAGTATTTT. Its protein is CASSARDISADTQYF.

This clonotype was observed a handful of times. The J gene is TRBJ2-1, the V gene TRBV5-4; 11 bases match TRBD1. Germline CDR1 reads SGHNT; CDR2 reads YYREEE (reference sequence). Trimming took 3 bases from V and 9 from J; bases not matched to a gene: 8. The CDR3 is 15 residues long. The CDR3 is CASSWGQGGNGEQFF. The DNA of the CDR3 is TGTGCCAGCAGCTGGGGACAGGGGGGAAATGGTGAGCAGTTCTTC. Filled out from reference TRBV5-4 and TRBJ2-1, the complete variable domain reads ETGVTQSPTHLIKTRGQQVTLRCSSQSGHNTVSWYQQALGQGPQFIFQYYREEENGRGNFPPRFSGLQFPNYSSELNVNALELDDSALYLCASSWGQGGNGEQFFGPGTRLTVL.

This clonotype was picked up a small number of times. This chain joins TRBV6-2 or TRBV6-3 and TRBJ2-1; 8 nucleotides align to TRBD2. Germline V gene lookup returns CDR1 MNHEY and CDR2 SVGEGT. V shed 7 bases and J 10 bases; nucleotides not matched to a gene: 15. The length of the CDR3 is 15 residues. CDR3 sequence (DNA): TGTGCCAGCACCCTTTCTTATACTAGCGGCGGAGAGCAGTTCTTC. Protein product: CASTLSYTSGGEQFF.

This clonotype appeared many times. The CDR3 protein is CSASLVGTDTQYF. The CDR3 DNA sequence: TGCAGTGCTAGTTTGGTGGGCACAGATACGCAGTATTTT. The rearrangement uses TRBV20-1 and TRBJ2-3; D call uncertain. Germline-derived CDR1 and CDR2 are DFQATT and SNEGSKA (reference sequence). The CDR3 loop spans 13 amino acids. V was clipped by 3 bases and J by 1 base, with 8 bases between them.

This clonotype has a handful of counts. The chain employs TRBV14 and TRBJ2-7; tentative D call: TRBD1 (5 bases). Trimming took 5 bases from V and 6 from J, leaving 26 bases between them. The CDR3 contains 17 residues. Germline V gene data show CDR1 as SGHDN and CDR2 as FVKESK. CDR3 sequence reads: CASSFNPGWDYDVEQYF. CDR3 coding DNA: TGTGCCAGCAGCTTCAATCCAGGGTGGGATTACGATGTCGAGCAGTACTTC.

In its sample, this clonotype was seen many times. V is TRBV29-1 and J is TRBJ2-3; D remains unclear. Per germline, CDR1 SQVTM and CDR2 ANQGSEA. Trimming cost V 1 base and J 2 bases, with 13 bases left between them. The CDR3 spans 15 residues. The CDR3: CSVEGLTPHTDTQYF. The CDR3 coding sequence is TGCAGCGTTGAAGGTCTAACGCCCCACACAGATACGCAGTATTTT.

The chain has TRBV2 and TRBJ1-4, with D unclear. Between the trimmed V and J ends, which lost 7 bases and 4 bases, there was a span of 16 bases. Germline V CDR1 and CDR2: SNHLY, FYNNEI. The CDR3 totals 15 residues. CDR3 loop: CASNPSTAYNEKLFF. The CDR3 bases are TGTGCCAGCAACCCCTCGACGGCCTATAATGAAAAACTGTTTTTT.

This clonotype was seen repeatedly, ten times or more. The CDR3 nucleotides read TGTGCCAGCAGCCCGGGGGACAGACCCTCCAATGAGCAGTTCTTC. This sequence encodes CASSPGDRPSNEQFF. The chain links TRBV7-3 to TRBJ2-1; possibly TRBD1 for D (7 bases). The CDR3 is 15 amino acids. The ends were cut back, 5 bases at V and 6 bases at J, with 17 bases in the middle. CDR1 and CDR2 from the germline V gene are SGHTA and FQGTGA.

The chain couples TRBV6-1 to TRBJ2-1; the match to TRBD1 covers 7 bases. V was clipped by 9 bases and J by 10 bases; unmatched bases: 27. The CDR3 loop spans 18 amino acids. Germline V CDR1 and CDR2: MNHNS, SASEGT. This CDR3 is CASGEPTGDPFFRDEQFF. For the CDR3, the DNA is TGTGCCAGTGGGGAACCAACAGGGGACCCTTTCTTCCGCGACGAGCAGTTCTTC.

This clonotype was counted at least ten times. J is TRBJ2-5 and V is TRBV24-1; 8 bases are shared with TRBD2. V was clipped by 6 bases and J by 6 bases; unmatched bases: 20. CDR3 length: 18 residues. Per germline, CDR1 KGHDR and CDR2 SFDVKD. CDR3 bases: TGTGCCACCAGTAGTGGCCCCGGGGGTAGCGGGAAGGTGAAGACCCAGTACTTC. Amino acids: CATSSGPGGSGKVKTQYF.

This clonotype was counted at least ten times. The chain links TRBV28 to TRBJ2-5, with D perhaps being TRBD1 or TRBD2 (5 bases each). CDR3 size: 14 residues. V dropped 5 bases and J dropped 11 bases, with 21 bases sitting between them. The germline gives CDR1 MDHEN, CDR2 SYDVKM. In DNA, the CDR3 is TGTGCCAGCAGTCGAAGTCGGGGACCAAGAGAGCAGTACTTC. Translating gives CASSRSRGPREQYF.

This clonotype appeared many times. The rearrangement uses TRBV27 and TRBJ1-1, with TRBD1 matching over 7 bases. Per germline, CDR1 MNHEY and CDR2 SMNVEV (reference sequence). CDR3 size: 14 residues. Germline trimming cut 6 bases from V and 10 bases from J; bases unmatched to any gene: 14. The CDR3 sequence: CASSPDRVAYVAFF. Written as DNA, the CDR3 is TGTGCCAGCAGCCCAGACAGGGTAGCCTATGTAGCTTTCTTT.

CDR3 residues: CSARSTQTDTQYF. The CDR3, as DNA: TGCAGTGCTCGATCTACCCAGACAGATACGCAGTATTTT. The chain is built from TRBV20-1 and TRBJ2-3; D gene unclear. The germline V gene has CDR1 DFQATT and CDR2 SNEGSKA (reference sequence). The CDR3 loop spans 13 amino acids. V lost 5 bases to trimming and J lost 3 bases, with 12 bases between them.

This clonotype was seen many times. The chain carries TRBV7-2 and TRBJ2-1, with 8 positions matching TRBD1. The germline CDR1 and CDR2 sequences are SGHTA and FQGNSA. With V trimmed by 5 bases and J by 9 bases, 21 bases remained unmatched. This CDR3 is built from 18 residues. CDR3 protein: CASSLTGQGLWRGGEQFF. The CDR3 bases are TGTGCCAGCAGCCTCACCGGACAGGGTCTTTGGAGAGGGGGTGAGCAGTTCTTC.

This clonotype has at least ten counts. The V and J genes are TRBV5-1 and TRBJ2-3; possible D gene TRBD2, 6 bases. This CDR3 has 16 residues. Between the trimmed V and J ends, which lost 5 bases and 2 bases, there was a span of 18 bases. Germline CDR1 and CDR2: SGHRS and YFSETQ. The CDR3 spells CASRSGKRALTDTQYF. CDR3 in DNA: TGCGCCAGCAGATCCGGCAAGCGGGCGCTCACAGATACGCAGTATTTT.

This clonotype was seen repeatedly, ten times or more. The chain uses TRBV6-2 or TRBV6-3 and TRBJ2-7; D gene ambiguous. Trimming removed 6 bases at V and 2 bases at J, with 5 bases between. This CDR3 is 11 amino acids long. CDR1 is MNHEY, CDR2 SVGEGT, per germline. CDR3 in amino acids: CASSSAYEQYF. Here the CDR3 DNA reads TGTGCCAGCAGCTCCGCCTACGAGCAGTACTTC.

CDR3: CASSPQQLAQSHEQFF. The CDR3 nucleotides are TGTGCCAGCAGTCCCCAACAACTAGCTCAATCGCATGAGCAGTTCTTC. V gene TRBV27 combines with J gene TRBJ2-1, with D perhaps matching TRBD2 (6 bases). CDR1 MNHEY and CDR2 SMNVEV come from the germline V gene (reference sequence). Trimming cost V 5 bases and J 8 bases, with 22 bases left between them. The CDR3 is made up of 16 amino acids.

V is TRBV19 and J is TRBJ2-3; D gene unclear. The CDR3 runs to 12 residues. Germline CDR1 reads LNHDA; CDR2 reads SQIVND (reference sequence). V dropped 0 bases and J dropped 6 bases, with 4 bases sitting between them. The CDR3 region is CASSIDGDTQYF. Written as DNA, the CDR3 is TGTGCCAGTAGTATAGACGGGGATACGCAGTATTTT.

This clonotype has ten or more counts. This chain joins TRBV6-1 and TRBJ1-1; D unresolved. V was pared by 4 bases and J by 3 bases, with 9 bases between. The CDR3 extends over 13 amino acids. Germline loops: CDR1 MNHNS, CDR2 SASEGT. The CDR3 sequence: CASSGGGYTEAFF. In nucleotides, the CDR3 is TGTGCCAGCAGTGGGGGAGGCTACACTGAAGCTTTCTTT.

There are a few counts of this clonotype. This chain uses TRBV7-8 with TRBJ1-5, with 7 bases fitting TRBD1. Trimming took 2 bases from V and 0 from J; bases not matched to a gene: 13. Germline values: CDR1 SGHVS, CDR2 FQNEAQ. The CDR3 sequence is 19 residues long. The CDR3 region is CASSLIFRTGYNSNQPQHF. In DNA, the CDR3 is TGTGCCAGCAGCTTAATTTTTCGGACAGGATACAATAGCAATCAGCCCCAGCATTTT.

This clonotype has just a few counts. J is TRBJ2-2 and V is TRBV9, with 15 nucleotides matching TRBD2. The germline V gene encodes CDR1 SGDLS and CDR2 YYNGEE. This CDR3 spans 18 amino acids. J gave up 2 bases and V 0 bases, and 2 bases lay outside the gene matches. The CDR3 reads CASSVGGLAGGNTGELFF. CDR3 DNA sequence: TGTGCCAGCAGCGTAGGGGGACTAGCGGGAGGAAACACCGGGGAGCTGTTTTTT.

This clonotype was counted a few times. This rearrangement joins TRBV13 to TRBJ1-2; D gene ambiguous. This CDR3 spans 14 amino acids. Germline assignment: CDR1 PRHDT and CDR2 FYEKMQ (reference sequence). V was pared by 1 base and J by 2 bases, with 8 bases between. CDR3 region: CASSLAPQNYGYTF. CDR3 in DNA: TGTGCCAGCAGCTTAGCACCCCAGAACTATGGCTACACCTTC.

This clonotype was found a few times. This chain uses TRBV27 with TRBJ2-2; tentatively, D is TRBD2 (6 bases). The germline CDR1 and CDR2 sequences are MNHEY and SMNVEV (reference sequence). There are 14 residues in the CDR3. V lost 4 bases and J lost 7, with 13 bases in between. CDR3 residues: CASSYPAGIGELFF. The CDR3 DNA reads TGTGCCAGCAGTTACCCCGCGGGGATCGGGGAGCTGTTTTTT.